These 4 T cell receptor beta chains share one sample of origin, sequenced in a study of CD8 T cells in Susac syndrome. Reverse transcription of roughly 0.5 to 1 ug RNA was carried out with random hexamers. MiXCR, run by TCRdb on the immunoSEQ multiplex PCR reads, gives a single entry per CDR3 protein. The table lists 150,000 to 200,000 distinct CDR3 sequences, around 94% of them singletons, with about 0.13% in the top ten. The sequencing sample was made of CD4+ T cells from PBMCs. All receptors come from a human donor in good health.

CDR3 loop: CASSWATSPQHF. CDR3 coding DNA: TGTGCCAGCAGCTGGGCGACCAGCCCCCAGCATTTT. The chain uses TRBV12-3 or TRBV12-4 and TRBJ1-5; D remains unclear. Trimming removed 6 bases at V and 10 bases at J, with 13 bases between. This CDR3 comprises 12 residues.

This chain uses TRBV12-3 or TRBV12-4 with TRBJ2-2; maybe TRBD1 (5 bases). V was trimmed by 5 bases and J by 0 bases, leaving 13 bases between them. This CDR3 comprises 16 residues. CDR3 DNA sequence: TGTGCCAGCAGTCCCTCAGGGCCCGCGAACACCGGGGAGCTGTTTTTT. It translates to CASSPSGPANTGELFF.

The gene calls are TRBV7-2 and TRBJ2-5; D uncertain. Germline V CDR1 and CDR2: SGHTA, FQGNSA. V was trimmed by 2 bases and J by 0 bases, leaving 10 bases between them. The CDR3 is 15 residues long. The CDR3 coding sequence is TGTGCCAGCAGCTTACAAACGCGGCACCAAGAGACCCAGTACTTC. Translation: CASSLQTRHQETQYF.

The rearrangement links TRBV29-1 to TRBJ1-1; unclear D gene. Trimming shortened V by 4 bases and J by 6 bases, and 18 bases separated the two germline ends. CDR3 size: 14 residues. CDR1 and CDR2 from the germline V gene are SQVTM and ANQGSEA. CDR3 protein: CSVGGSVGFPEAFF. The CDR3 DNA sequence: TGCAGCGTTGGCGGGAGTGTGGGCTTCCCTGAAGCTTTCTTT.